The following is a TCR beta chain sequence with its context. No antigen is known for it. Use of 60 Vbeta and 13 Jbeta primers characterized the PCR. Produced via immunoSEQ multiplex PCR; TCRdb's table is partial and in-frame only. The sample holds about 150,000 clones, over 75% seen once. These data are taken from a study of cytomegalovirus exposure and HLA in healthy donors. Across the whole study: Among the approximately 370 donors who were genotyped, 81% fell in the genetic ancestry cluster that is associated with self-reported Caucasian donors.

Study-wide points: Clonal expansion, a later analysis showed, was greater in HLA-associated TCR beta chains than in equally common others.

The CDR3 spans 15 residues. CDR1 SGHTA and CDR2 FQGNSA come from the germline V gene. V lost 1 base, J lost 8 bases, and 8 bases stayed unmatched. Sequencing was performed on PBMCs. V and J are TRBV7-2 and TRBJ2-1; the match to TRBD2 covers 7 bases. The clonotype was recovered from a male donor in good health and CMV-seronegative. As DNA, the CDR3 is TGTGCCAGCAGCTTAGATCGGGGGGAGAGCCATGAGCAGTTCTTC. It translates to CASSLDRGESHEQFF.